The source of this TCR beta chain is a study of T cell responses to AZD1222 COVID-19 vaccine. Deletions cut 6 bases from V and 4 bases from J, with 10 bases between. The CDR3 has 13 residues. CDR1 is SEHNR and CDR2 is FQNEAQ in the germline V gene (reference sequence). Study-level findings and limits: Compared with day 0, the breadth and depth of the Spike-specific TCR repertoire rose significantly after two doses of AZD1222.

Method: immunoSEQ multiplex PCR; TCRdb's copy keeps in-frame clones and lacks some. The repertoire holds about 180,000 clones, with 80% to 90% as singletons. This clone has a handful of counts. The antigen remains undetermined. The rearrangement joins TRBV7-9 to TRBJ2-1, with D possibly being TRBD1 (6 bases). Sample: peripheral blood, taken on day 0 of AZD1222 vaccination. The receptor was derived from an adult in good health. This CDR3 reads CASSPQGYNEQFF. The CDR3 nucleotides read TGTGCCAGCAGTCCTCAGGGGTACAATGAGCAGTTCTTC. The variable domain in full, with the rest retrieved from reference TRBV7-9 and TRBJ2-1, is DTGVSQNPRHKITKRGQNVTFRCDPISEHNRLYWYRQTLGQGPEFLTYFQNEAQLEKSRLLSDRFSAERPKGSFSTLEIQRTEQGDSAMYLCASSPQGYNEQFFGPGTRLTVL.